The source of this TCR beta chain is a study of cytomegalovirus exposure and HLA in healthy donors. About the research overall: Later, an analysis reported that the 95 to 150 validation repertoires had used the same platform as the approximately 630 first-cohort repertoires. Study findings and constraints: Cytomegalovirus association was assigned to some 160 TCR beta chains.

From germline, CDR1 is LNHDA and CDR2 SQIVND (reference sequence). CDR3 size: 13 residues. Trimming shortened V by 4 bases and J by 1 base, and 8 bases separated the two germline ends. This clone was counted a few times. The target antigen is unknown. Measured with immunoSEQ multiplex PCR; TCRdb has only the in-frame clones, and not every one. The sample records around 90,000 clones, less than 90% being singletons. The sample taken for sequencing was PBMCs. The TCR was taken from a woman aged 18-29 years in good health and CMV-seropositive. This chain joins TRBV19 and TRBJ2-7, with a possible D match to TRBD1 (6 bases). The chain's CDR3 is CASSTQGSYEQYF. CDR3 coding DNA: TGTGCCAGTAGTACCCAGGGGTCCTACGAGCAGTACTTC.